These 8 T cell receptor beta chains share one sample of origin, sequenced in a study of early T cells in non-severe SARS-CoV-2 infection. Via MiXCR, TCRdb re-called the 5' RACE reads, giving one row per CDR3 protein. In the table there are tens of thousands of distinct CDR3 sequences, roughly 6.5% of which are singletons. The sequenced sample was whole blood. All receptors come from an adult who was a healthcare worker with PCR-confirmed SARS-CoV-2 infection or an uninfected control (not recorded which).

The chain's CDR3 is CASSYTPTRTWGYGYTF. Here the CDR3 DNA reads TGTGCCAGCAGTTACACGCCAACTCGGACTTGGGGCTATGGCTACACCTTC. The chain carries TRBV6-6 and TRBJ1-2; D ambiguous. There are 17 residues in the CDR3. Trimming stripped 2 bases from V and 4 bases from J, with 20 bases between. The germline V gene encodes CDR1 MNHNY and CDR2 SVGAGI (reference sequence).

This clonotype was observed at least ten times. The rearrangement joins TRBV5-4 to TRBJ2-3; D might be TRBD2 (5 bases). The CDR3 spans 15 residues. Per the germline V gene, CDR1 is SGHNT and CDR2 is YYREEE (reference sequence). V lost 4 bases and J 3 bases, leaving 15 bases between the germline ends. This CDR3 reads CASSLTGLDTDTQYF. The CDR3 DNA reads as TGTGCCAGCAGCCTCACCGGACTGGATACAGATACGCAGTATTTT.

This clonotype was found many times. One end of the junction varies from germline; a read error may be responsible. The V call is TRBV20-1, the J call TRBJ1-1; 7 nucleotides match TRBD1. The V gene's germline CDR1 is DFQATT and CDR2 SNEGSKA (reference sequence). The CDR3 is made up of 17 amino acids. CDR3 bases: TGCAGTGGTAGACAGGGCGCCCTCCGGAATATGAACACTGAAGCTTTCTTT. Translation: CSGRQGALRNMNTEAFF.

The chain employs TRBV7-2 and TRBJ2-3; 8 positions match TRBD2. Trimming removed 10 bases from V and 6 bases from J; junction bases left unmatched: 9. The CDR3 spans 13 residues. CDR1 is SGHTA and CDR2 is FQGNSA in the germline V gene. The CDR3 DNA follows: TGTGCCACCGCAACGGGGGGGCCGGATACGCAGTATTTT. It specifies CATATGGPDTQYF.

This clonotype was observed at least ten times. The chain joins TRBV15 to TRBJ2-1, with TRBD2 identical over 8 bases. Trimming took 5 bases from V and 6 from J; bases not matched to a gene: 9. CDR1 and CDR2 (germline): LNHNV, YYDKDF (reference sequence). The CDR3 has 15 amino acids. The CDR3 is CATSGTGTRRNEQFF. As DNA, the CDR3 is TGTGCCACCAGCGGTACCGGGACTAGGCGCAATGAGCAGTTCTTC.

The V gene is TRBV9, the J gene TRBJ2-5; 8 bases line up with TRBD1. The V gene's germline CDR1 is SGDLS and CDR2 YYNGEE. CDR3 length: 16 amino acids. V shed 0 bases, J shed 2 bases, and the junction held 6 bases outside the gene matches. The CDR3 DNA is TGTGCCAGCAGCGTAGCCGCCACAGGGGGACAAGAGACCCAGTACTTC. Translated, it gives CASSVAATGGQETQYF.

There are many counts of this clonotype. V usage is TRBV18 and J usage is TRBJ2-1; possible D gene TRBD2, 5 bases. Germline V lookup: CDR1 KGHSH, CDR2 LQKENI. The V end lost 0 bases, the J end lost 0 bases, and 12 bases lay between the germline ends. This CDR3 region has 17 residues. CDR3 nucleotides: TGTGCCAGCTCACCACCGAGGACTTCGAGCTCCTACAATGAGCAGTTCTTC. Encoded protein: CASSPPRTSSSYNEQFF.

In this sample, this clonotype turned up a few times. The chain links TRBV5-6 to TRBJ1-2; 8 bases agree with TRBD1. Per the germline V gene, CDR1 is SGHDT and CDR2 is YYEEEE. The CDR3 has 12 amino acids. J lost 5 bases, V lost 6 bases, and 3 bases had no gene match. The CDR3 nucleotides read TGTGCCAGCACGGGGACAGGATATGGCTACACCTTC. This codes for CASTGTGYGYTF.